The 4 T cell receptor beta chains below come from one sample, sequenced in a study of blood T cell repertoires in COVID-19. Method: immunoSEQ multiplex PCR; TCRdb's copy keeps in-frame clones and lacks some. Counted here are around 200,000 clones, around four fifths occurring once; the ten biggest clones make up under 3.5%. The sample taken for sequencing was peripheral blood. The origin of the receptors is a man aged 45 to 65 with active or convalescent COVID-19.

The chain uses TRBV5-1 and TRBJ2-3, with a weak D call TRBD1 (6 bases). The CDR3 totals 14 residues. V lost 4 bases and J 5 bases, leaving 14 bases between the germline ends. The germline CDR1 and CDR2 sequences are SGHRS and YFSETQ. CDR3 bases: TGCGCCAGCAGCGACGCAGGGGCGGTAGATACGCAGTATTTT. Translated, it gives CASSDAGAVDTQYF.

This clone was recorded a few times. The chain joins TRBV18 to TRBJ2-7; 10 bases map to TRBD1. The germline V gene encodes CDR1 KGHSH and CDR2 LQKENI. The CDR3 is 14 residues long. Trimming took 4 bases from V and 2 from J; bases not matched to a gene: 2. CDR3 sequence (DNA): TGTGCCAGCTCACGGGACAGGGGTCCCTACGAGCAGTACTTC. It is translated as CASSRDRGPYEQYF.

This chain joins TRBV18 and TRBJ1-2, with TRBD1 matching over 7 bases. CDR1 and CDR2 from the germline V gene are KGHSH and LQKENI. This CDR3 contains 17 residues. J was trimmed by 6 bases and V by 6 bases; bases with no gene match: 19. CDR3 in amino acids: CASSANRGALGIDGYTF. The CDR3 DNA reads as TGTGCCAGCTCTGCGAACAGGGGAGCACTCGGTATCGATGGCTACACCTTC. The whole variable domain, remainder taken from reference TRBV18 and TRBJ1-2, is NAGVMQNPRHLVRRRGQEARLRCSPMKGHSHVYWYRQLPEEGLKFMVYLQKENIIDESGMPKERFSAEFPKEGPSILRIQQVVRGDSAAYFCASSANRGALGIDGYTFGSGTRLTVV.

The chain recombines TRBV5-4 with TRBJ2-5; D is possibly TRBD1 (5 bases). CDR1 and CDR2 from the germline V gene are SGHNT and YYREEE (reference sequence). The CDR3 runs 13 residues. Trimming removed 5 bases from V and 0 bases from J, with 8 bases in between. CDR3 DNA sequence: TGTGCCAGCAGAGTGACAGACCAAGAGACCCAGTACTTC. Its protein product is CASRVTDQETQYF.